What follows are 6 T cell receptor beta chains derived from one specimen sequenced in a study of blood T cell repertoires in COVID-19. Repertoires were generated with immunoSEQ multiplex PCR, while TCRdb's copy carries only in-frame clones and drops some. The profile shows about 170,000 clones, 85% of them singletons. Sequenced: peripheral blood. The receptors originated from a woman aged 80 or over with COVID-19, enrolled during active disease.

The J gene is TRBJ1-2, the V gene TRBV2; no reliable D call. The CDR3 sequence is 13 residues long. The V and J ends lost 9 bases and 2 bases respectively, with 13 bases between them. Germline V CDR1 and CDR2: SNHLY, FYNNEI. CDR3 DNA sequence: TGTGCCAGTCGGACTCATGGGAACTATGGCTACACCTTC. Translated, it gives CASRTHGNYGYTF. The full variable domain, rest sourced from reference TRBV2 and TRBJ1-2, is EPEVTQTPSHQVTQMGQEVILRCVPISNHLYFYWYRQILGQKVEFLVSFYNNEISEKSEIFDDQFSVERPDGSNFTLKIRSTKLEDSAMYFCASRTHGNYGYTFGSGTRLTVV.

V is TRBV2 and J is TRBJ2-2; no definite D call. The germline gives CDR1 SNHLY, CDR2 FYNNEI. This CDR3 region has 13 residues. Trimming left V 5 bases short and J 6 bases short, with 10 bases between. DNA of the CDR3: TGTGCCAGCAGTCCGAACGGTCCCGGGGAGCTGTTTTTT. Amino acids: CASSPNGPGELFF.

The V gene is TRBV27, the J gene TRBJ1-6; TRBD1 aligns across 9 bases. Germline loops: CDR1 MNHEY, CDR2 SMNVEV (reference sequence). CDR3 size: 18 residues. The V segment lost 5 bases and the J segment 0 bases; nucleotides outside the gene matches: 8. This CDR3 reads CASSKSQGASSYNSPLHF. CDR3 sequence (DNA): TGTGCCAGCAGTAAATCACAGGGGGCCTCCTCCTATAATTCACCCCTCCACTTT.

The CDR3 region has the DNA TGTGCCAGCAGCATCCGACCGGGACAGGGCGTAGATACGCAGTATTTT. Translating it yields CASSIRPGQGVDTQYF. The V and J genes are TRBV3-1 (or the pseudogene TRBV3-2) and TRBJ2-3; 9 bases are shared with TRBD1. The trim removed 5 bases at V and 5 bases at J, leaving 11 bases unmatched. This CDR3 comprises 16 residues. Germline CDR1 reads LGHDT; CDR2 reads YNNKEL (reference sequence).

The chain couples TRBV2 to TRBJ1-1; D gene unclear. Trimming cost V 5 bases and J 7 bases, with 11 bases left between them. Germline V gene lookup returns CDR1 SNHLY and CDR2 FYNNEI. The CDR3 totals 12 residues. The DNA for the CDR3 is TGTGCCAGCAGTCTTGGCATCATTGAAGCTTTCTTT. It yields the protein CASSLGIIEAFF.

The rearrangement uses TRBV28 and TRBJ1-2, with a tentative D call TRBD1 (5 bases). The CDR3 has 14 amino acids. V was pared by 6 bases and J by 4 bases, with 15 bases between. CDR1 and CDR2 (germline): MDHEN, SYDVKM. The CDR3 protein is CASSPFGGTYGYTF. CDR3 DNA sequence: TGTGCCAGCAGCCCCTTCGGGGGAACCTATGGCTACACCTTC.